The 25 T cell receptor beta chains below were found in one sample sequenced in a study of breast tumors, draining lymph nodes, adjacent tissues. Breast cancer patients provided tissue from their axillary draining lymph nodes. TCRdb re-derived calls from the multiplex PCR reads in MiXCR, one entry per CDR3 protein. This sample has some 150,000 distinct CDR3 sequences, with 20% to 25% found just once. The sequencing input was axillary lymph node tissue. Receptors were obtained from a female donor with breast cancer. Some clones in this sample may be carry-over from other donors' samples.

This clonotype was recorded many times. The V and J genes are TRBV27 and TRBJ2-7, with a weak D call TRBD2 (5 bases). The CDR3 loop spans 14 amino acids. The germline gives CDR1 MNHEY, CDR2 SMNVEV (reference sequence). Deletions cut 5 bases from V and 5 bases from J, with 16 bases between. CDR3 amino acids: CASSRLGGRDEQYF. The CDR3 nucleotides read TGTGCCAGCAGTCGGCTAGGAGGTCGCGACGAGCAGTACTTC.

This clonotype was seen only a few times. The gene calls are TRBV12-3 or TRBV12-4 and TRBJ2-4; D is unclear. The V end lost 3 bases, the J end lost 1 base, and 7 bases lay between the germline ends. The CDR3 is made up of 14 amino acids. CDR3 coding DNA: TGTGCCAGCAGTTTCCCAGATGCCAAAAACATTCAGTACTTC. Translation gives CASSFPDAKNIQYF.

The sample holds one count of this clonotype. This may be a read error: a much more frequent sequence differs by one nucleotide. The genes are TRBV2 and TRBJ2-3; 8 positions match TRBD2. The V and J ends lost 5 bases and 4 bases, in that order; junction bases with no gene match: 8. This CDR3 region has 15 residues. The germline V gene has CDR1 SNHLY and CDR2 FYNNEI. The CDR3 protein is CASSRLASSADTQYF. CDR3 coding DNA: TGTGCCAGCAGTCGACTAGCGTCTAGCGCAGATACGCAGTATTTT.

This clonotype appeared many times. The chain couples TRBV5-1 to TRBJ2-1; a possible D gene is TRBD2 (6 bases). The ends were cut back, 7 bases at V and 8 bases at J, with 16 bases in the middle. The germline gives CDR1 SGHRS, CDR2 YFSETQ. The CDR3 is made up of 13 amino acids. DNA of the CDR3: TGCGCCAGCTCTAGAGGGCCGGGGGATGAGCAGTTCTTC. Translation: CASSRGPGDEQFF.

This clonotype was detected many times. The gene calls are TRBV7-2 and TRBJ2-7; no reliable D call. Trimming stripped 4 bases from V and 4 bases from J, with 8 bases between. Germline assignment: CDR1 SGHTA and CDR2 FQGNSA. The CDR3 is made up of 12 amino acids. CDR3 loop: CASSSVGYEQYF. CDR3 nucleotides: TGTGCCAGCAGCTCCGTTGGGTACGAGCAGTACTTC.

This clonotype occurred many times. This chain links TRBV6-5 with TRBJ2-3; 13 positions agree with TRBD2. Germline values: CDR1 MNHEY, CDR2 SVGAGI. There are 16 residues in the CDR3. The V gene end was trimmed by 5 bases and the J gene end by 5 bases; junction bases not matched to a gene: 7. CDR3 nucleotide sequence: TGTGCCAGCAGTCGAGGACTAGCGGGAGTAGGAGATACGCAGTATTTT. Encoded protein: CASSRGLAGVGDTQYF.

This clonotype occurred many times. V gene TRBV27 combines with J gene TRBJ2-7; tentatively, D is TRBD1 (6 bases). Per the germline V gene, CDR1 is MNHEY and CDR2 is SMNVEV (reference sequence). V gave up 5 bases and J gave up 0 bases, with 17 bases separating them. This CDR3 comprises 16 residues. CDR3 sequence reads: CASSPAPGHYSYEQYF. CDR3 DNA sequence: TGTGCCAGCAGTCCCGCCCCGGGACACTACTCCTACGAGCAGTACTTC.

This clonotype occurred many times. V is TRBV12-3 or TRBV12-4 and J is TRBJ2-1; 9 bases fit TRBD2. The CDR3 contains 14 residues. The junction had 8 bases not matched to a gene; V was cut back by 5 bases and J by 9 bases. The CDR3 coding sequence is TGTGCCAGCAGTGTTAGCGGGAGTGGAACTGAGCAGTTCTTC. It specifies CASSVSGSGTEQFF.

The sample holds many counts of this clonotype. V usage is TRBV20-1 and J usage is TRBJ2-5, with 8 bases identical to TRBD2. CDR3 size: 18 residues. Germline CDR1 reads DFQATT; CDR2 reads SNEGSKA (reference sequence). V was pared by 0 bases and J by 4 bases, with 16 bases of the junction left unmatched. This CDR3 is CSARDPRTPLAGRETQYF. CDR3 sequence (DNA): TGCAGTGCTAGAGACCCGCGAACTCCCTTAGCGGGACGAGAGACCCAGTACTTC.

This clonotype has at least ten counts. This rearrangement joins TRBV28 to TRBJ1-6; D ambiguous. The CDR3 has 15 residues. Trimming cost V 6 bases and J 0 bases, with 9 bases left between them. Per the germline V gene, CDR1 is MDHEN and CDR2 is SYDVKM. CDR3 sequence (DNA): TGTGCCAGCAGCCAGGCCAGCTCCTATAATTCACCCCTCCACTTT. The encoded protein is CASSQASSYNSPLHF.

This clonotype was observed many times. The chain links TRBV19 to TRBJ2-5; D may correspond to TRBD1 or TRBD2 (5 bases each). The CDR3 length is 14 residues. V was cut by 5 bases and J by 5 bases, with 15 bases left in between. Germline CDR1 is LNHDA and CDR2 is SQIVND (reference sequence). The CDR3 reads CASSDGEGWETQYF. CDR3 DNA sequence: TGTGCCAGTAGTGATGGAGAGGGGTGGGAGACCCAGTACTTC. The variable domain in full, with the rest retrieved from reference TRBV19 and TRBJ2-5, is DGGITQSPKYLFRKEGQNVTLSCEQNLNHDAMYWYRQDPGQGLRLIYYSQIVNDFQKGDIAEGYSVSREKKESFPLTVTSAQKNPTAFYLCASSDGEGWETQYFGPGTRLLVL.

This clonotype was observed many times. The chain combines TRBV24-1 with TRBJ2-5, with D possibly matching TRBD1 (8 bases). Germline CDR1 reads KGHDR; CDR2 reads SFDVKD. V dropped 1 base and J dropped 9 bases, with 14 bases sitting between them. This CDR3 has 14 residues. The CDR3 loop is CATSDFRQGRAQYF. CDR3 coding DNA: TGTGCCACCAGTGATTTCCGACAGGGGAGGGCCCAGTACTTC.

With regard to this clonotype: This may be a read error, as it is one base from a much larger clone. The CDR3: CASSQTGLTHNEQFF. The DNA for the CDR3 is TGTGCCAGCAGCCAAACCGGACTAACGCACAATGAGCAGTTCTTC. The rearrangement joins TRBV3-1 to TRBJ2-1; possible D gene TRBD2, 6 bases. CDR1 LGHDT and CDR2 YNNKEL come from the germline V gene (reference sequence). Trimming took off 2 bases at V and 5 bases at J, with 13 bases between the two ends. The CDR3 sequence is 15 residues long.

There are a few counts of this clonotype. The chain combines TRBV3-1 with TRBJ1-2; D remains ambiguous. Trimming cost V 1 base and J 7 bases, with 19 bases left between them. Germline lookup yields CDR1 LGHDT and CDR2 YNNKEL (reference sequence). This CDR3 is 16 amino acids long. The CDR3 protein is CASSQGFTDLSFGYTF. In DNA, the CDR3 is TGTGCCAGCAGCCAAGGTTTCACAGATTTGTCCTTTGGCTACACCTTC.

In this sample, this clonotype turned up a few times. The V gene is TRBV28, the J gene TRBJ2-7, with TRBD1 matching 10 bases. The CDR3 is made up of 15 amino acids. V shed 5 bases and J 3 bases; nucleotides not matched to a gene: 7. CDR1 is MDHEN and CDR2 is SYDVKM in the germline V gene. CDR3 amino acids: CASSPWTGGVYEQYF. CDR3 sequence (DNA): TGTGCCAGCAGTCCCTGGACAGGGGGAGTCTACGAGCAGTACTTC.

Turning to this clonotype: The conserved phenylalanine or tryptophan normally closing the CDR3 is absent here, so this likely arose from a read error. The rearrangement joins TRBV28 to TRBJ1-2, with D possibly being TRBD1 (5 bases). Deletions cut 3 bases from V and 2 bases from J, with 10 bases between. Germline CDR1 and CDR2: MDHEN and SYDVKM. The CDR3 has 14 amino acids. The CDR3: CASSFKDRNYGYTS. CDR3 bases: TGTGCCAGCAGTTTCAAAGACAGAAACTATGGCTACACCTCC.

The V call is TRBV25-1, the J call TRBJ1-1; D gene ambiguous. V was pared by 6 bases and J by 1 base, with 12 bases between. The V gene's germline CDR1 is MGHDK and CDR2 SYGVNS. The CDR3 is 14 amino acids. This CDR3 is CASSPKGPNTEAFF. In nucleotides, the CDR3 is TGTGCCAGCAGCCCCAAGGGCCCGAACACTGAAGCTTTCTTT.

This clonotype came up many times. The V call is TRBV28, the J call TRBJ1-2; 10 bases line up with TRBD1. CDR1 is MDHEN and CDR2 is SYDVKM in the germline V gene. The CDR3 contains 14 residues. Germline trimming cut 6 bases from V and 7 bases from J; bases unmatched to any gene: 8. Here the CDR3 reads CASSRDRGKSGYTF. The CDR3 DNA sequence: TGTGCCAGCAGCCGGGACAGGGGAAAGAGTGGCTACACCTTC.

Only a few counts were recorded for this clonotype. This chain joins TRBV6-6 and TRBJ1-5, with 8 bases that match TRBD1. Per the germline V gene, CDR1 is MNHNY and CDR2 is SVGAGI (reference sequence). Trimming took 6 bases from V and 1 from J; bases not matched to a gene: 14. This CDR3 has 18 residues. CDR3 in DNA: TGTGCCAGCAGCACCTCAGGGGGCCTGGCGGGGAGCAATCAGCCCCAGCATTTT. Translating it yields CASSTSGGLAGSNQPQHF.

About this clonotype: It may be a read error: a sequence one base away is much more abundant. The chain links TRBV11-2 to TRBJ2-3; unclear D gene. There are 12 residues in the CDR3. Germline lookup yields CDR1 SGHAT and CDR2 FQNNGV. Trimming removed 5 bases from V and 10 bases from J, with 13 bases in between. CDR3 bases: TGTGCCAGCAGCCGCCCTCGTCATCCGCAGTATTTT. Translated: CASSRPRHPQYF.

Worth noting for this clonotype: A much bigger clone sits one base away, suggesting this may be a read error. The V gene is TRBV30, the J gene TRBJ2-5; 8 bases match TRBD1. CDR3 size: 11 residues. Germline values: CDR1 GTSNPN, CDR2 SVGIG (reference sequence). V lost 0 bases and J lost 9; bases outside the gene matches: 0. CDR3 sequence reads: CAWSVQGAQYF. As DNA, the CDR3 is TGTGCCTGGAGTGTACAGGGGGCCCAGTACTTC.

This clonotype was detected a few times. Germline and junction disagree at one end, which may indicate a read error. This sequence joins TRBV20-1 and TRBJ2-3; 10 positions agree with TRBD2. The CDR3 is 16 amino acids. Germline loops: CDR1 DFQATT, CDR2 SNEGSKA (reference sequence). The CDR3 protein is CSANSGLAGDTDTRYF. The CDR3 DNA reads TGCAGTGCTAACTCCGGGCTAGCGGGAGACACAGATACGCGGTATTTT.

Notes on this clonotype: Possible read error: a much larger clone is one base away. The rearrangement joins TRBV18 to TRBJ2-5; 9 bases map to TRBD1. Unmatched junction bases numbered 10, after V lost 2 bases and J lost 3 bases. The CDR3 is 17 amino acids. CDR1 is KGHSH and CDR2 is LQKENI in the germline V gene. The chain's CDR3 is CASSPSGPGQGKETQYF. The DNA of the CDR3 is TGTGCCAGCTCACCATCTGGTCCGGGACAGGGAAAAGAGACCCAGTACTTC.

This clonotype appeared many times. V gene TRBV19 combines with J gene TRBJ1-2; weak D call: TRBD1 (5 bases). Looked up from germline, CDR1 is LNHDA and CDR2 is SQIVND (reference sequence). This CDR3 has 16 residues. With 3 bases removed from V and 4 bases from J, the gap between germline ends came to 18 bases. CDR3 loop: CASSIYTTVETYGYTF. CDR3 nucleotide sequence: TGTGCCAGTAGTATCTACACGACAGTCGAGACCTATGGCTACACCTTC. Full variable domain (outside the CDR3, taken from reference TRBV19 and TRBJ1-2): DGGITQSPKYLFRKEGQNVTLSCEQNLNHDAMYWYRQDPGQGLRLIYYSQIVNDFQKGDIAEGYSVSREKKESFPLTVTSAQKNPTAFYLCASSIYTTVETYGYTFGSGTRLTVV.

This clonotype was counted ten times or more. The V call is TRBV6-1, the J call TRBJ2-3; D is uncertain. With 1 base removed from V and 5 bases from J, the gap between germline ends came to 4 bases. This CDR3 contains 12 residues. In germline, CDR1 is MNHNS, CDR2 SASEGT. CDR3 protein: CASSEEGDTQYF. CDR3 DNA sequence: TGTGCCAGCAGTGAAGAAGGAGATACGCAGTATTTT.